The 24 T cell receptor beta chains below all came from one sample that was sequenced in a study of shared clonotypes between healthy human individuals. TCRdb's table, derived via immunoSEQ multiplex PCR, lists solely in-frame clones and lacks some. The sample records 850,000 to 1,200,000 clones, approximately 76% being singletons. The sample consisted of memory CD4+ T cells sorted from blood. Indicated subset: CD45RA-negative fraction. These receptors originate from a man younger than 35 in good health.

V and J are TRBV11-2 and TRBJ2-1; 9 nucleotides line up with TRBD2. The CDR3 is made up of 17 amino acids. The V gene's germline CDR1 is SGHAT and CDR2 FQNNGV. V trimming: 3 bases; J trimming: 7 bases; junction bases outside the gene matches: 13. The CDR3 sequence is CASSLLSWTSDGNEQFF. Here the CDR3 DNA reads TGTGCCAGCAGCTTGCTGTCATGGACTAGCGACGGGAATGAGCAGTTCTTC.

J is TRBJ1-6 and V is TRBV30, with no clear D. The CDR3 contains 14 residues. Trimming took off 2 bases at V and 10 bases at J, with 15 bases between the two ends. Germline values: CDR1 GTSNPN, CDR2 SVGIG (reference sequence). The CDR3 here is CAWSMHSLESPLHF. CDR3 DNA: TGTGCCTGGAGTATGCACAGCCTGGAGTCACCCCTCCACTTT.

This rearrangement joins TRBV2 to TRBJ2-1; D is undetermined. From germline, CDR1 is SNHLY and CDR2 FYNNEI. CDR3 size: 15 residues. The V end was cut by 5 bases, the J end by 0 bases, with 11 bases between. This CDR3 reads CASSLLTSSYNEQFF. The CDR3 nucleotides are TGTGCCAGCAGTCTACTAACCAGCTCCTACAATGAGCAGTTCTTC. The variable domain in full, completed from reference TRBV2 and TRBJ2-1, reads EPEVTQTPSHQVTQMGQEVILRCVPISNHLYFYWYRQILGQKVEFLVSFYNNEISEKSEIFDDQFSVERPDGSNFTLKIRSTKLEDSAMYFCASSLLTSSYNEQFFGPGTRLTVL.

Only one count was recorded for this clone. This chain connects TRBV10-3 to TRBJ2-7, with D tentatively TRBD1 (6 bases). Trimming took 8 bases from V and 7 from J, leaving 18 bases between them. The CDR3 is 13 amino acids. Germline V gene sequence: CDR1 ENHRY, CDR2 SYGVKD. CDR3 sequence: CAIGDTSSKEQYF. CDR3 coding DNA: TGTGCCATCGGGGACACCAGTTCGAAGGAGCAGTACTTC.

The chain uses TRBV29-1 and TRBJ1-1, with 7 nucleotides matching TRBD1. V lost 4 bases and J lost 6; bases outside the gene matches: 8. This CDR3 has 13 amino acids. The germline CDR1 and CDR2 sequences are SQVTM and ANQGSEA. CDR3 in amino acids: CSVVGTAASEAFF. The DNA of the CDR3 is TGCAGCGTTGTAGGGACAGCCGCTTCTGAAGCTTTCTTT.

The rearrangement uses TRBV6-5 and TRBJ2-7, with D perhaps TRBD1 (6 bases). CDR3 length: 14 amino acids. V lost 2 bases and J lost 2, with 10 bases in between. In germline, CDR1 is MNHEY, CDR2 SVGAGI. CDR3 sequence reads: CASSYRGSTYEQYF. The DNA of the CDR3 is TGTGCCAGCAGTTACAGGGGGAGTACCTACGAGCAGTACTTC.

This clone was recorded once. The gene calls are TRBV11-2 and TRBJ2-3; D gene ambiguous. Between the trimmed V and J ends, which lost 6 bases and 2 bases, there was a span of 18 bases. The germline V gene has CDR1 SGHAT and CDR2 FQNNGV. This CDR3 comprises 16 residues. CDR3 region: CASSEVGRPDTDTQYF. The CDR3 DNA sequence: TGTGCCAGCAGTGAAGTAGGCAGGCCCGACACAGATACGCAGTATTTT. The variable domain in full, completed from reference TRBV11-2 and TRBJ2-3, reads EAGVAQSPRYKIIEKRQSVAFWCNPISGHATLYWYQQILGQGPKLLIQFQNNGVVDDSQLPKDRFSAERLKGVDSTLKIQPAKLEDSAVYLCASSEVGRPDTDTQYFGPGTRLTVL.

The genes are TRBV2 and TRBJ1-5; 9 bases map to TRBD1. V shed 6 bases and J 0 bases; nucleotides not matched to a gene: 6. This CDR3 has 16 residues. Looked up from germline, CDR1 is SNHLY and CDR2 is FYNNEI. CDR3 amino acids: CASSTGQGFSNQPQHF. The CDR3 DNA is TGTGCCAGCAGCACGGGACAGGGTTTTAGCAATCAGCCCCAGCATTTT.

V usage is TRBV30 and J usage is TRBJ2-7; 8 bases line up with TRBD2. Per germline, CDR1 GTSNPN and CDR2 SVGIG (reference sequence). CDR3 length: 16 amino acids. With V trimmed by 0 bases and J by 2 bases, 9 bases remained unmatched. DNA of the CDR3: TGTGCCTGGAGTGTAGGGTCTAGCGGGCTTACCTACGAGCAGTACTTC. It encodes CAWSVGSSGLTYEQYF.

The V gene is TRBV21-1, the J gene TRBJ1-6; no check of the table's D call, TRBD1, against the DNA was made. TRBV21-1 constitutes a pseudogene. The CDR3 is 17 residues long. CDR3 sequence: CASSKALLNEGDSPLHF. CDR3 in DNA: TGTGCCAGCAGCAAAGCGCTCCTTAACGAGGGGGATTCACCCCTCCACTTT.

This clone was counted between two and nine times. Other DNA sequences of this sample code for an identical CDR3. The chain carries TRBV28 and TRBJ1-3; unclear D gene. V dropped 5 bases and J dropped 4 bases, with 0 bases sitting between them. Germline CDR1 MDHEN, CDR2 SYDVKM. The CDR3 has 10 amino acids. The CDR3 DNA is TGTGCCAGCAGTGGAAACACCATATATTTT. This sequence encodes CASSGNTIYF. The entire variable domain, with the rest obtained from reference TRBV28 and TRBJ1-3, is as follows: DVKVTQSSRYLVKRTGEKVFLECVQDMDHENMFWYRQDPGLGLRLIYFSYDVKMKEKGDIPEGYSVSREKKERFSLILESASTNQTSMYLCASSGNTIYFGEGSWLTVV.

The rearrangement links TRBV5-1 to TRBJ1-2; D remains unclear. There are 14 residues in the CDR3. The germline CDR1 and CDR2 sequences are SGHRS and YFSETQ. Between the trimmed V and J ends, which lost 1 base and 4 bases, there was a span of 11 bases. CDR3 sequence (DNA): TGCGCCAGCAGCTTGAGCCCTGGGATCTATGGCTACACCTTC. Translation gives CASSLSPGIYGYTF.

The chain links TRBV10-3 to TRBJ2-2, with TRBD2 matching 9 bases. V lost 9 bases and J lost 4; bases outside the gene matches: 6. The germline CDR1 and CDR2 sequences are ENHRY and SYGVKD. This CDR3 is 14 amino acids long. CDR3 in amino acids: CAMGAGGPTGELFF. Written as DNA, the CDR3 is TGTGCCATGGGAGCGGGAGGCCCCACCGGGGAGCTGTTTTTT.

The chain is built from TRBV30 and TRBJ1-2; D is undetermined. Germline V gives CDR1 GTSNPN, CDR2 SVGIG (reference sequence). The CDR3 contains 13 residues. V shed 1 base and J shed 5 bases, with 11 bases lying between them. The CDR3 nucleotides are TGTGCCTGGAGTGCAGATACGGGATATGGCTACACCTTC. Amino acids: CAWSADTGYGYTF.

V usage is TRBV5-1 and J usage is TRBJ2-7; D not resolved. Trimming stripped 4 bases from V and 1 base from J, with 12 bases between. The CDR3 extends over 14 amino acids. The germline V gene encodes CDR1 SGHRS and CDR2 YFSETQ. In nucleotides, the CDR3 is TGCGCCAGCAGCCAGGCCTACGGATCCTACGAGCAGTACTTC. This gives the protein CASSQAYGSYEQYF.

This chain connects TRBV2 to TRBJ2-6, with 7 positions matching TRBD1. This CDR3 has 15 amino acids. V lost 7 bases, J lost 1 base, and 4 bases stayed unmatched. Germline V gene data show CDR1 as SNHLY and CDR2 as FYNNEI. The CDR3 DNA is TGTGCCAGCATATCAGGGGGATCTGGGGCCAACGTCCTGACTTTC. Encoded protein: CASISGGSGANVLTF.

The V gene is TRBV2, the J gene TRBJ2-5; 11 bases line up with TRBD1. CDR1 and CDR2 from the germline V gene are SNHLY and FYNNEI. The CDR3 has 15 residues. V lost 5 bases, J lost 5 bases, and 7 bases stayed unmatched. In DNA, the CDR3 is TGTGCCAGCAGTACCGGACAGGGGGCGAGGGAGACCCAGTACTTC. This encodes CASSTGQGARETQYF.

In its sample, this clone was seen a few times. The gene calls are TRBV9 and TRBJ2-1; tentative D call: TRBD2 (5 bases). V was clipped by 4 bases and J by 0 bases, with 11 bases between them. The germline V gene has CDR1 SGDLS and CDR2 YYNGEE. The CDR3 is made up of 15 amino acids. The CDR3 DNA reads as TGTGCCAGCAGCTCCCAGCGGAGCTCCTACAATGAGCAGTTCTTC. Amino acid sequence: CASSSQRSSYNEQFF.

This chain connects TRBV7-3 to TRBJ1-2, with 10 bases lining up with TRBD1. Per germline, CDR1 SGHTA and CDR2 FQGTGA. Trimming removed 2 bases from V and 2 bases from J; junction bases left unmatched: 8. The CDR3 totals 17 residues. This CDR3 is CASSLGSTGGRNYGYTF. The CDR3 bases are TGTGCCAGCAGCTTAGGGTCGACAGGGGGCCGGAACTATGGCTACACCTTC.

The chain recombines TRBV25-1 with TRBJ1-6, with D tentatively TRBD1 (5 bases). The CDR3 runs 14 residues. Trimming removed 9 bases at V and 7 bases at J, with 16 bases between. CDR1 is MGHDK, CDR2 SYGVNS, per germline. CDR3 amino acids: CASRKAGSNSPLHF. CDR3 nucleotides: TGTGCCAGTAGAAAGGCAGGGTCAAATTCACCCCTCCACTTT.

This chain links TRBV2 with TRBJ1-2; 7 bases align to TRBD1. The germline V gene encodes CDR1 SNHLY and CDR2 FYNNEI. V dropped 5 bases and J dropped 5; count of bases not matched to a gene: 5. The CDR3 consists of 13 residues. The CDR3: CASSYRGEYGYTF. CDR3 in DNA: TGTGCCAGCAGTTACAGGGGAGAGTATGGCTACACCTTC.

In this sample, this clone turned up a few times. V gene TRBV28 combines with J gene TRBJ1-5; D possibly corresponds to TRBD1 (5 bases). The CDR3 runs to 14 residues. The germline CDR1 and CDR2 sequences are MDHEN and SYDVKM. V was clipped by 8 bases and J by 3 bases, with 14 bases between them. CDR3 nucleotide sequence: TGTGCCAGCTGCCTCGGGGCGGTCAATCAGCCCCAGCATTTT. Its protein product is CASCLGAVNQPQHF.

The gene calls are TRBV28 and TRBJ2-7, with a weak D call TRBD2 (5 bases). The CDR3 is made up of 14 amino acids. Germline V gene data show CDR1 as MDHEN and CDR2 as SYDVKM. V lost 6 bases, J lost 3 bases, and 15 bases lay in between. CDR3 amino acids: CASSQITAGYEQYF. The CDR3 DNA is TGTGCCAGCAGCCAAATAACGGCGGGCTACGAGCAGTACTTC.

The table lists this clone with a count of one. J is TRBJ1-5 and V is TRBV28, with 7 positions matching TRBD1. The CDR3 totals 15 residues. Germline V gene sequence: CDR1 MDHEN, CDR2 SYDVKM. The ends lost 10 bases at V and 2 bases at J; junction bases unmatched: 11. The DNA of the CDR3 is TGTGCCACAGACTTCCAGGGGGACGGCAATCAGCCCCAGCATTTT. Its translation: CATDFQGDGNQPQHF.